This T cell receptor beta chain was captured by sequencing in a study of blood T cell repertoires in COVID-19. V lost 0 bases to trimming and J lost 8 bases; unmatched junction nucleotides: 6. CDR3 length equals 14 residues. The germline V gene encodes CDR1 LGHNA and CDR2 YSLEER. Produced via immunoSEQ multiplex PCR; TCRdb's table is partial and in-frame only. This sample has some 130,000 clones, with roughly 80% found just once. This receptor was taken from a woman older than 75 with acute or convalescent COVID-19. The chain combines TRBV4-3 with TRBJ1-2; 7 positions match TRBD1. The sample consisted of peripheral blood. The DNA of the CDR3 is TGCGCCAGCAGCCAAGAACAGGGGATGAGGGGCTACACCTTC. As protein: CASSQEQGMRGYTF.